These T cell receptor beta chains were read from a single sample in a study of blood T cells in healthy people across ages. Each CDR3 protein gets one entry after TCRdb re-called the 5' RACE reads with MiXCR. The sample has under 800,000 distinct CDR3 sequences; approximately 39% are singletons. Sequenced sample: blood. All receptors come from a woman aged 60 to 75 in good health. The CDR3 runs from the conserved cysteine through the conserved F or W. The D gene is left open where the match is weak. Clone size is stated in some rows and not others, as once, few, many or a class when expanded.

>-|few|TRBJ2-6|TRBV29-1
TGCAGCGTTGAGACACTTGGGGCCAACGTCCTGACTTTC
CSVETLGANVLTF
>TRBD1|-|TRBJ2-2|TRBV28
TGTGCCAGCAGCGAATTAGGGACAGGTATCACCGGGGAGCTGTTTTTT
CASSELGTGITGELFF
>TRBD1|-|TRBJ1-1|TRBV30
TGTGCCTGGAGTGTAAAGGCAGGGGGAACTGAAGCTTTCTTT
CAWSVKAGGTEAFF
>-|-|TRBJ1-2|TRBV20-1
TGCAGTGCTAGGCGCCCAGGGCCAACTAACTATGGCTACACCTTC
CSARRPGPTNYGYTF
>TRBD1|-|TRBJ2-4|TRBV10-3
TGTGCCATCAGTGATAGGACAGGGGAGTTCATTCAGTACTTC
CAISDRTGEFIQYF
>-|-|TRBJ2-5|TRBV10-2
TGCGCCAGCAGTGAGTCGGGAGAAACGGAGACCCAGTACTTC
CASSESGETETQYF
>-|-|TRBJ2-1|TRBV20-1
TGCAGTGCTTTCTCAGGCCAGAGCTCCTACAATGAGCAGTTCTTC
CSAFSGQSSYNEQFF
>-|-|TRBJ2-1|TRBV7-9
TGTGCCAGCAGCTACGTCCTTAGCTCCTACAATGAGCAGTTCTTC
CASSYVLSSYNEQFF
>TRBD1|-|TRBJ2-3|TRBV7-2
TGTGCCAGCAGCTTAGATTGGGGGACAGGGGGAGGCACAAGCACAGATACGCAGTATTTT
CASSLDWGTGGGTSTDTQYF
>-|-|TRBJ2-2|TRBV5-1
TGCGCCAGCAGCTTTCGAAGGGGGACCACCTCGAACACCGGGGAGCTGTTTTTT
CASSFRRGTTSNTGELFF
>TRBD2|-|TRBJ2-2|TRBV3-1
TGTGCCAGCAGCCGGGGGACTAGTGACGGGGAGCTGTTTTTT
CASSRGTSDGELFF
>-|-|TRBJ2-7|TRBV10-3
TGTGCCATCAGTGAGGGGCTTAAAACCTACGAGCAGTACTTC
CAISEGLKTYEQYF
>-|few|TRBJ2-1|TRBV5-6
TGTGCCAGCAGCTTTAATCCCTCAAATGAGCAGTTCTTC
CASSFNPSNEQFF
>-|-|TRBJ1-5|TRBV6-6
TGTGCCAGCAGTTACTCGATCAGGAATAGCAATCAGCCCCAGCATTTT
CASSYSIRNSNQPQHF
>TRBD2|many|TRBJ2-3|TRBV5-1
TGTGCCAGCAGTCCTGGACTAGCGGGATCAGATACGCAGTATTTT
CASSPGLAGSDTQYF
>TRBD1|-|TRBJ2-7|TRBV5-1
TGCGCCAGCAGCGCAGGGACAGTATCCGACCTCGAGCAGTACTTC
CASSAGTVSDLEQYF
>-|-|TRBJ1-2|TRBV12-3/TRBV12-4
TGTGCCAGCAGTTTTAGGGGCCCAGGGAATGGCTACACCTTC
CASSFRGPGNGYTF
>-|-|TRBJ2-5|TRBV24-1
TGTGCCACCAGTGCTACACCTGGAAGGGAGCGTACAGAGCAGTACTTC
CATSATPGRERTEQYF
>-|-|TRBJ2-5|TRBV29-1
TGCAGCGTTGAAGATCTTACAAACCGAGAGACCCAGTACTTC
CSVEDLTNRETQYF
>-|-|TRBJ2-7|TRBV27
TGTGCCAGCGCTACAGGACCCTACGAGCAGTACTTC
CASATGPYEQYF
>TRBD2|-|TRBJ2-7|TRBV5-1
TGCGCCAGCAGCTTGGGGACTAGCGGGAGATGGGACGAGCAGTACTTC
CASSLGTSGRWDEQYF
>-|-|TRBJ2-7|TRBV29-1
TGCAGCGTAAAGGACAGAACCTACGAGCAGTACTTC
CSVKDRTYEQYF